One and the same sample provided the 8 T cell receptor beta chains below, sequenced in a study of cytomegalovirus exposure and HLA in healthy donors. The PCR used 60 Vbeta and 13 Jbeta primers. Here immunoSEQ multiplex PCR was the method, and the copy in TCRdb shows in-frame clones only, minus some. Here the sample spans 100,000 to 150,000 clones, 8% to 11% being singletons. The sequencing sample was made of PBMCs. These receptors were collected from a young woman in good health and CMV-seropositive.

This chain joins TRBV29-1 and TRBJ2-7, with 7 bases identical to TRBD1. The CDR3 has 15 amino acids. In germline, CDR1 is SQVTM, CDR2 ANQGSEA. V shed 6 bases, J shed 1 base, and the junction held 12 bases outside the gene matches. CDR3 DNA sequence: TGCAGCGTCATCACCCTAATGACAGGGTCCTACGAGCAGTACTTC. Its protein is CSVITLMTGSYEQYF.

The chain carries TRBV6-5 and TRBJ1-5; tentative D call: TRBD1 (6 bases). Germline V gives CDR1 MNHEY, CDR2 SVGAGI. This CDR3 has 13 residues. V lost 6 bases to trimming and J lost 7 bases, with 13 bases between them. The CDR3 is CASSQQGLQPQHF. The CDR3 nucleotides are TGTGCCAGCAGCCAACAGGGTTTACAGCCCCAGCATTTT.

CDR3 residues: CASSYSPGLVYEQYF. The CDR3 DNA follows: TGTGCCAGCAGTTACTCCCCGGGACTAGTCTACGAGCAGTACTTC. The chain uses TRBV6-5 and TRBJ2-7, with 8 bases fitting TRBD2. The CDR3 is made up of 15 amino acids. J was trimmed by 3 bases and V by 0 bases; bases with no gene match: 4. Per germline, CDR1 MNHEY and CDR2 SVGAGI.

This clone has more than one count but fewer than ten. This sequence joins TRBV9 and TRBJ1-1; D not resolved. CDR1 is SGDLS, CDR2 YYNGEE, per germline. The germline V and J ends were trimmed by 2 bases and 7 bases, with 9 bases remaining between them. CDR3 length: 12 amino acids. The CDR3 region has the DNA TGTGCCAGCAGCGTCTCCTCAGGTGAAGCTTTCTTT. As protein: CASSVSSGEAFF.

CDR3 sequence (DNA): TGTGCCAGCAGTTTCAGCAGGGCCGATGGCTACACCTTC. Translated: CASSFSRADGYTF. This chain links TRBV27 with TRBJ1-2; D perhaps matches TRBD1 (5 bases). The V gene's germline CDR1 is MNHEY and CDR2 SMNVEV (reference sequence). This CDR3 comprises 13 residues. V was clipped by 3 bases and J by 6 bases, with 11 bases between them.

In this sample, this clone turned up a few times. The chain links TRBV10-3 to TRBJ2-7; 8 bases match TRBD2. Trimming took 4 bases from V and 5 from J; bases not matched to a gene: 10. CDR3 length equals 15 residues. From germline, CDR1 is ENHRY and CDR2 SYGVKD. The CDR3 bases are TGTGCCATCAGTGGGCAACGGGAGGGCCACCACGAGCAGTACTTC. Its translation is CAISGQREGHHEQYF.

Details on this clone: This specimen includes other DNA sequences encoding the same CDR3. This chain connects TRBV5-6 to TRBJ1-2; 7 nucleotides match TRBD1. The V gene's germline CDR1 is SGHDT and CDR2 YYEEEE. The ends lost 2 bases at V and 5 bases at J; junction bases unmatched: 12. The CDR3 contains 16 residues. The DNA for the CDR3 is TGTGCCAGCAGCTTTTTAAACAGGGGTGACATTTATGGCTACACCTTC. As protein: CASSFLNRGDIYGYTF.

This clone showed up just a few times. The J gene is TRBJ1-5, the V gene TRBV5-6; D remains unclear. This CDR3 region has 14 residues. The germline V and J ends were trimmed by 2 bases and 2 bases, with 8 bases remaining between them. The V gene's germline CDR1 is SGHDT and CDR2 YYEEEE. DNA for the CDR3: TGTGCCAGCAGCTTAACGCAGGGCAATCAGCCCCAGCATTTT. It yields the protein CASSLTQGNQPQHF.